This record looks at one TCR beta chain sequence and its context. No antigen is known for it. The CDR3 extends over 14 amino acids. V was shortened by 4 bases and J by 0 bases, with 10 bases between the two germline ends. The germline gives CDR1 SGDLS, CDR2 YYNGEE. Repertoires were generated with immunoSEQ multiplex PCR, while TCRdb's copy carries only in-frame clones and drops some. The table includes approximately 41,000 clones, roughly 78% detected once. This specimen belongs to a study of PD-1 blockade in classical Hodgkin lymphoma. Overall study results and limits: CD4+ TCR diversity, unlike CD8+, climbed significantly by C4D1. Sources of repertoire differences remain undefined, possibly disease activity or prior therapy. Healthy donors were reported to have higher baseline TCR diversity than newly diagnosed patients. Patients starting nivolumab less than 1 year after ASCT had lower diversity and were excluded from later analyses.

Following autologous stem cell transplantation, relapse occurred in every patient, and exposure to brentuximab vedotin varied. The material sequenced was peripheral blood mononuclear cells (PBMCs), taken at baseline. The sequence derives from a human donor with classical Hodgkin lymphoma. This chain joins TRBV9 and TRBJ1-2; D is ambiguous. The CDR3 loop reads CASSPPSTNYGYTF. The CDR3 DNA reads TGTGCCAGCAGCCCTCCCTCGACTAACTATGGCTACACCTTC.